The 21 T cell receptor beta chains reported below all come from one sample, sequenced in a study of cytomegalovirus exposure and HLA in healthy donors. TCRdb's table, derived via immunoSEQ multiplex PCR, lists solely in-frame clones and lacks some. Here the sample spans roughly 90,000 clones, 75% to 90% being singletons. The specimen sequenced was PBMCs. The receptors stem from a man aged 18 to 30 in good health and CMV-seropositive.

The J gene is TRBJ2-1, the V gene TRBV2; TRBD1 matches 9 bases. The CDR3 contains 16 residues. The germline V gene has CDR1 SNHLY and CDR2 FYNNEI. V shed 4 bases, J shed 4 bases, and the junction held 8 bases outside the gene matches. The CDR3 reads CASSGDRGKSYNEQFF. Written as DNA, the CDR3 is TGTGCCAGCAGTGGAGACAGGGGGAAGTCATACAATGAGCAGTTCTTC. Looking up the rest from reference TRBV2 and TRBJ2-1 gives the full variable domain: EPEVTQTPSHQVTQMGQEVILRCVPISNHLYFYWYRQILGQKVEFLVSFYNNEISEKSEIFDDQFSVERPDGSNFTLKIRSTKLEDSAMYFCASSGDRGKSYNEQFFGPGTRLTVL.

The chain uses TRBV7-8 and TRBJ1-5; a possible D gene is TRBD1 (6 bases). The CDR3 has 15 amino acids. CDR1 SGHVS and CDR2 FQNEAQ come from the germline V gene. V lost 4 bases and J lost 5, with 15 bases in between. The CDR3 reads CASSSRDTSDQPQHF. The CDR3 DNA is TGTGCCAGCAGCTCAAGGGACACCTCAGATCAGCCCCAGCATTTT. Full variable domain (rest looked up from reference TRBV7-8 and TRBJ1-5): GAGVSQSPRYKVAKRGQDVALRCDPISGHVSLFWYQQALGQGPEFLTYFQNEAQLDKSGLPSDRFFAERPEGSVSTLKIQRTQQEDSAVYLCASSSRDTSDQPQHFGDGTRLSIL.

Turning to this clone: Other DNA sequences in the same sample also yield this CDR3. This chain uses TRBV9 with TRBJ2-2; TRBD2 matches at 8 bases. Germline V CDR1 and CDR2: SGDLS, YYNGEE. The CDR3 sequence is 16 residues long. The J segment lost 0 bases and the V segment lost 0 bases, leaving 1 base of the junction unmatched. The CDR3 DNA is TGTGCCAGCAGCGTAGACGGGGGGGCGAACACCGGGGAGCTGTTTTTT. It encodes CASSVDGGANTGELFF.

J is TRBJ2-2 and V is TRBV11-2; 11 bases map to TRBD2. J gave up 7 bases and V 4 bases, and 8 bases lay outside the gene matches. The CDR3 is 16 amino acids. Looked up from germline, CDR1 is SGHAT and CDR2 is FQNNGV. CDR3 nucleotide sequence: TGTGCCAGCAGCTCCTCACTAGCGGGGGCTGGCGGGGAGCTGTTTTTT. This codes for CASSSSLAGAGGELFF.

This clone was picked up a small number of times. The chain combines TRBV2 with TRBJ2-7, with 8 bases aligning to TRBD1. CDR1 is SNHLY, CDR2 FYNNEI, per germline. This CDR3 has 14 amino acids. Trimming took 4 bases from V and 3 from J; bases not matched to a gene: 5. The CDR3 coding sequence is TGTGCCAGCAGTGCGGACAGGGCCGACTACGAGCAGTACTTC. Encoded protein: CASSADRADYEQYF. Using reference TRBV2 and TRBJ2-7 for the parts outside the CDR3, the full variable domain is EPEVTQTPSHQVTQMGQEVILRCVPISNHLYFYWYRQILGQKVEFLVSFYNNEISEKSEIFDDQFSVERPDGSNFTLKIRSTKLEDSAMYFCASSADRADYEQYFGPGTRLTVT.

The V and J genes are TRBV7-6 and TRBJ2-7, with D possibly being TRBD1 (7 bases). The CDR3 sequence is 13 residues long. V lost 5 bases and J 6 bases, leaving 14 bases between the germline ends. The V gene's germline CDR1 is SGHVS and CDR2 FNYEAQ. The CDR3 DNA sequence: TGTGCCAGCAGCGCGACCAGGGGGGCCGAGCAGTACGTC. Protein: CASSATRGAEQYV.

Here the CDR3 DNA reads TGCGCCAGCAGACCGGGACTACCTTCCTACGAGCAGTACGTC. Translating gives CASRPGLPSYEQYV. This chain uses TRBV10-2 with TRBJ2-7, with 7 bases aligning to TRBD2. The germline gives CDR1 WSHSY, CDR2 SAAADI. This CDR3 is 14 amino acids long. V dropped 6 bases and J dropped 1; count of bases not matched to a gene: 6.

The CDR3 sequence: CASTRGSGNTIYF. CDR3 DNA: TGTGCTAGTACCCGGGGTTCTGGAAACACCATATATTTT. The gene calls are TRBV12-5 and TRBJ1-3, with D unresolved. Trimming stripped 8 bases from V and 1 base from J, with 9 bases between. CDR3 size: 13 residues. From germline, CDR1 is LGHNT and CDR2 FRNRAP.

This clone has just a few counts. The rearrangement joins TRBV6-1 to TRBJ2-1, with TRBD2 matching over 10 bases. Germline lookup yields CDR1 MNHNS and CDR2 SASEGT. Trimming cost V 8 bases and J 9 bases; bases outside gene matches: 7. This CDR3 is built from 13 residues. The chain's CDR3 is CASASASGGEQFF. CDR3 sequence (DNA): TGTGCCAGCGCCTCGGCTAGCGGGGGTGAGCAGTTCTTC.

The V gene is TRBV18, the J gene TRBJ1-2, with 12 bases that match TRBD1. The length of the CDR3 is 15 residues. Per germline, CDR1 KGHSH and CDR2 LQKENI. The J segment lost 3 bases and the V segment lost 3 bases, leaving 2 bases of the junction unmatched. CDR3 sequence (DNA): TGTGCCAGCTCACCCGGGACAGGGGGCGACTATGGCTACACCTTC. Amino acid sequence: CASSPGTGGDYGYTF. Using reference TRBV18 and TRBJ1-2 for the parts outside the CDR3, the full variable domain is NAGVMQNPRHLVRRRGQEARLRCSPMKGHSHVYWYRQLPEEGLKFMVYLQKENIIDESGMPKERFSAEFPKEGPSILRIQQVVRGDSAAYFCASSPGTGGDYGYTFGSGTRLTVV.

V gene TRBV9 combines with J gene TRBJ2-5, with 7 bases aligning to TRBD1. Germline loops: CDR1 SGDLS, CDR2 YYNGEE. The junction had 8 bases not matched to a gene; V was cut back by 0 bases and J by 3 bases. The CDR3 extends over 16 amino acids. The DNA for the CDR3 is TGTGCCAGCAGCGTAGACGCCAGGGGGTGGGAAGAGACCCAGTACTTC. Translating it yields CASSVDARGWEETQYF.

This chain links TRBV5-4 with TRBJ2-7; 7 nucleotides agree with TRBD2. The J segment lost 2 bases and the V segment lost 5 bases, leaving 7 bases of the junction unmatched. Germline V gene sequence: CDR1 SGHNT, CDR2 YYREEE (reference sequence). CDR3 length: 14 residues. The CDR3 sequence is CASSAGTTTYEQYF. DNA of the CDR3: TGTGCCAGCAGTGCCGGGACTACCACCTACGAGCAGTACTTC.

V gene TRBV19 combines with J gene TRBJ1-3, with D possibly TRBD1 on 5 matching bases. Trimming removed 1 base at V and 4 bases at J, with 14 bases between. CDR3 size: 16 residues. CDR1 LNHDA and CDR2 SQIVND come from the germline V gene (reference sequence). The CDR3 sequence: CASSIGGRAGGNTIYF. Written as DNA, the CDR3 is TGTGCCAGTAGTATAGGGGGCAGGGCGGGAGGAAACACCATATATTTT. Variable domain in full (rest from reference TRBV19 and TRBJ1-3): DGGITQSPKYLFRKEGQNVTLSCEQNLNHDAMYWYRQDPGQGLRLIYYSQIVNDFQKGDIAEGYSVSREKKESFPLTVTSAQKNPTAFYLCASSIGGRAGGNTIYFGEGSWLTVV.

The V gene is TRBV11-2, the J gene TRBJ1-2; D is ambiguous. Germline V gene sequence: CDR1 SGHAT, CDR2 FQNNGV. The CDR3 is made up of 16 amino acids. The ends were cut back, 0 bases at V and 2 bases at J, with 13 bases in the middle. The CDR3: CASSLDLGRSNYGYTF. In nucleotides, the CDR3 is TGTGCCAGCAGCTTAGATTTGGGCAGGTCAAACTATGGCTACACCTTC.

The genes are TRBV2 and TRBJ2-1; 16 nucleotides agree with TRBD2. From germline, CDR1 is SNHLY and CDR2 FYNNEI. This CDR3 contains 16 residues. The V segment lost 9 bases and the J segment 2 bases; nucleotides outside the gene matches: 4. CDR3 nucleotides: TGTGCCAGGGGGACTAGCGGGAGGGGAACCTACAATGAGCAGTTCTTC. Translation: CARGTSGRGTYNEQFF. The whole variable domain, filled in from reference TRBV2 and TRBJ2-1, reads EPEVTQTPSHQVTQMGQEVILRCVPISNHLYFYWYRQILGQKVEFLVSFYNNEISEKSEIFDDQFSVERPDGSNFTLKIRSTKLEDSAMYFCARGTSGRGTYNEQFFGPGTRLTVL.

This rearrangement joins TRBV4-2 to TRBJ2-2, with D perhaps matching TRBD2 (6 bases). CDR3 length equals 16 residues. Between the trimmed V and J ends, which lost 0 bases and 0 bases, there was a span of 8 bases. The germline gives CDR1 LGHNA, CDR2 YNFKEQ. The CDR3 DNA follows: TGTGCCAGCAGCCAAGAAGAGCGGGCGAACACCGGGGAGCTGTTTTTT. Translation gives CASSQEERANTGELFF.

This clone was detected a few times. The V and J genes are TRBV5-1 and TRBJ1-2; TRBD1 might be the D (6 bases). Between the trimmed V and J ends, which lost 0 bases and 8 bases, there was a span of 14 bases. There are 14 residues in the CDR3. Germline V gene sequence: CDR1 SGHRS, CDR2 YFSETQ. In DNA, the CDR3 is TGCGCCAGCAGCTTGGGACAGGCCTCTTTAGGCTACACCTTC. It translates to CASSLGQASLGYTF.

The V call is TRBV6-6, the J call TRBJ1-1, with 9 bases lining up with TRBD1. Germline V gene data show CDR1 as MNHNY and CDR2 as SVGAGI (reference sequence). The CDR3 contains 16 residues. The ends lost 2 bases at V and 0 bases at J; junction bases unmatched: 4. The CDR3 DNA reads TGTGCCAGCAGTTACGGGGACAGGGCTATGAACACTGAAGCTTTCTTT. Amino acid sequence: CASSYGDRAMNTEAFF.

The chain employs TRBV7-8 and TRBJ1-4; possible D gene TRBD1, 6 bases. There are 18 residues in the CDR3. Looked up from germline, CDR1 is SGHVS and CDR2 is FQNEAQ. Trimming left V 1 base short and J 3 bases short, with 18 bases between. The CDR3 DNA reads as TGTGCCAGCAGCTTAGGCCAGGGGCGGGGGGCCGCTAATGAAAAACTGTTTTTT. Amino acids: CASSLGQGRGAANEKLFF.

The gene calls are TRBV19 and TRBJ2-1; 13 bases are shared with TRBD2. Germline V lookup: CDR1 LNHDA, CDR2 SQIVND (reference sequence). The CDR3 totals 21 residues. J lost 4 bases, V lost 4 bases, and 19 bases had no gene match. The CDR3 DNA follows: TGTGCCAGTAGTACCGAAGGACTAGCGGGAGTTTATACTGATGGGTACAATGAGCAGTTCTTC. This encodes CASSTEGLAGVYTDGYNEQFF.

The rearrangement links TRBV9 to TRBJ2-1; D may be TRBD2 (7 bases). V was clipped by 3 bases and J by 0 bases, with 10 bases between them. The germline gives CDR1 SGDLS, CDR2 YYNGEE. The CDR3 spans 15 residues. In DNA form, the CDR3 reads TGTGCCAGCAGCGAGGGGGGGATCTCCTACAATGAGCAGTTCTTC. It codes for CASSEGGISYNEQFF.